This T cell receptor beta chain was identified in a study of cytomegalovirus exposure and HLA in healthy donors. There are a few counts of this clone. The germline gives CDR1 KGHSH, CDR2 LQKENI. The CDR3 spans 15 residues. With 3 bases removed from V and 1 base from J, the gap between germline ends came to 12 bases. A multiplex PCR was run with 60 Vbeta primers and 13 Jbeta primers. Sequencing was performed with immunoSEQ multiplex PCR; in TCRdb, only in-frame clones are kept and a portion is missing. The sample lists 100,000 or so clones, approximately 80% occurring once. The rearrangement links TRBV18 to TRBJ1-1; D is unclear. The sequence derives from a man younger than 35 in good health and CMV-seronegative. The specimen sequenced was PBMCs. Here the CDR3 DNA reads TGTGCCAGCTCACCGAACGGGAACACGAACACTGAAGCTTTCTTT. Protein product: CASSPNGNTNTEAFF.